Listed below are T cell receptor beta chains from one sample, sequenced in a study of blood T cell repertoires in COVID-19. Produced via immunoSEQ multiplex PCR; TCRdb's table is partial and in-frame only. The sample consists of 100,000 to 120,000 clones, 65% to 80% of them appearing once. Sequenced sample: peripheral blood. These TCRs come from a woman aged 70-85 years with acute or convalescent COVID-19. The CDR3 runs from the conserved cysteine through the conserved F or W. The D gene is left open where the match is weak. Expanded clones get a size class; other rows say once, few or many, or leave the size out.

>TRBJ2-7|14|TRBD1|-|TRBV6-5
CASSPRDRGHEQYF
TGTGCCAGCAGTCCCCGGGACAGGGGCCACGAGCAGTACTTC
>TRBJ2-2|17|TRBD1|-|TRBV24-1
CATSDQAGTGFAGELFF
TGTGCCACCAGTGACCAAGCCGGGACAGGGTTCGCCGGGGAGCTGTTTTTT
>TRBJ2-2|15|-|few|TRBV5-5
CASSSYQGSTGELFF
TGTGCCAGCAGCTCCTATCAAGGGAGCACCGGGGAGCTGTTTTTT
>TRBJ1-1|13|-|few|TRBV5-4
CASSPGQNTEAFF
TGTGCCAGCAGCCCGGGACAAAACACTGAAGCTTTCTTT
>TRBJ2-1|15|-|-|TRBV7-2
CASSFDYGGYNEQFF
TGTGCCAGCAGCTTCGATTACGGGGGTTACAATGAGCAGTTCTTC
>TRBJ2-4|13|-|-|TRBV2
CASSDGSENIQYF
TGTGCCAGCAGTGACGGGTCGGAAAACATTCAGTACTTC
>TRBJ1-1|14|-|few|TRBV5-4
CASSPWGQNTEAFF
TGTGCCAGCAGCCCGTGGGGGCAGAACACTGAAGCTTTCTTT
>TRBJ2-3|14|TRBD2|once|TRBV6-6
CASTPAGGTDTQYF
TGTGCCAGCACCCCGGCGGGGGGCACAGATACGCAGTATTTT
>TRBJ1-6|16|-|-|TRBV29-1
CSGGQLESSYNSPLHF
TGCAGCGGCGGACAGCTAGAGAGCTCCTATAATTCACCCCTCCACTTT
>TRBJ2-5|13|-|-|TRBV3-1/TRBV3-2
CASSQARQETQYF
TGTGCCAGCAGCCAAGCCCGGCAAGAGACCCAGTACTTC
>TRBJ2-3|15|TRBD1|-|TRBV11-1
CASSSGQVGTDTQYF
TGTGCCAGCAGCTCCGGACAGGTGGGCACAGATACGCAGTATTTT
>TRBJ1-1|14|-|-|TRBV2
CASSEGGFNTEAFF
TGTGCCAGCAGTGAAGGTGGCTTTAATACTGAAGCTTTCTTT
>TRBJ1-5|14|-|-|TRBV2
CASSRDTRNQPQHF
TGTGCCAGCAGTCGGGACACCCGCAATCAGCCCCAGCATTTT
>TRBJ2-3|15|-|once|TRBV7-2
CASSLEVGRTDTQYF
TGTGCCAGCAGCTTAGAGGTGGGGCGCACAGATACGCAGTATTTT
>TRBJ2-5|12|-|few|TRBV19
CASRQSGETQYF
TGTGCCAGTAGACAGTCTGGGGAGACCCAGTACTTC
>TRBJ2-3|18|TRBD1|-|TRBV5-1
CASSLKGTGGLGPDTQYF
TGCGCCAGCAGCTTGAAAGGGACAGGGGGACTAGGACCAGATACGCAGTATTTT
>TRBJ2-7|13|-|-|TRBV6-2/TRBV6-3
CASSRGHPYEQYF
TGTGCCAGCAGCCGCGGACACCCCTACGAGCAGTACTTC
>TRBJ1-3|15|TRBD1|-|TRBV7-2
CASSLGQVPGNTIYF
TGTGCCAGCAGCCTGGGACAGGTACCGGGAAACACCATATATTTT
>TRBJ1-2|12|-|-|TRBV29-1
CSVGETGGRRTF
TGCAGCGTCGGGGAGACAGGAGGTAGAAGGACCTTC
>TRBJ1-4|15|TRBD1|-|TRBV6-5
CASSYSTGRNEKLFF
TGTGCCAGCAGTTACTCGACAGGGAGGAATGAAAAACTGTTTTTT
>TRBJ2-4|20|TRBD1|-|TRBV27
CASSLRPGQGSSRGTGIQYF
TGTGCCAGCAGTTTACGGCCGGGACAGGGAAGTTCGAGGGGAACGGGCATTCAGTACTTC
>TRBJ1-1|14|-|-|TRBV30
CAWVLKGGGTEAFF
TGTGCCTGGGTCCTGAAAGGGGGAGGGACTGAAGCTTTCTTT
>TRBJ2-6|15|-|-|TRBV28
CASRPDTSGANVLTF
TGTGCCAGCAGACCTGACACCTCTGGGGCCAACGTCCTGACTTTC
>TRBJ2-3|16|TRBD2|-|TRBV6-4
CASSERRGAATDTQYF
TGTGCCAGCAGTGAACGGCGGGGGGCCGCCACAGATACGCAGTATTTT
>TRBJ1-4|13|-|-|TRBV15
CATSRAGNEKLFF
TGTGCCACCAGCAGAGCGGGGAATGAAAAACTGTTTTTT
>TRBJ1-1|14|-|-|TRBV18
CASSRGGGNAEAFF
TGTGCCAGCTCACGCGGGGGAGGGAACGCTGAAGCTTTCTTT
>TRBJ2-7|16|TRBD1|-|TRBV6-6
CASSYSFQGANYEQYF
TGTGCCAGCAGTTACTCGTTCCAGGGGGCGAACTACGAGCAGTACTTC
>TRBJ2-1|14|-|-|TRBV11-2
CASTISRGSNEQFF
TGTGCCAGCACCATAAGTAGAGGGTCCAATGAGCAGTTCTTC
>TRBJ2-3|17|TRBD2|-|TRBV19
CASSITPSGGVIDTQYF
TGTGCCAGTAGTATAACCCCTAGCGGGGGGGTGATCGATACGCAGTATTTT
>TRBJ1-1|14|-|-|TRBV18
CASSPRGGVTEAFF
TGTGCCAGCTCCCCACGTGGAGGGGTCACTGAAGCTTTCTTT